There are a few counts of the clone carrying this TCR beta chain. Its antigen is unidentified. There were TCR beta CDR3 regions amplified from RNA transcripts. Primed by the HTBI set, a first-round RT-PCR was run on the TCR CDR3. TCRdb processed the multiplex PCR reads anew with MiXCR; each CDR3 protein has one entry. The data hold about 360,000 distinct CDR3 sequences, with 15% to 18% observed a single time. The data originate from a study of T cells in Graves' hyperthyroidism and ophthalmopathy. Overall study findings and caveats: Blood also held most thyroid clonotypes expanded beyond 0.001.

V shed 2 bases, J shed 2 bases, and the junction held 3 bases outside the gene matches. The CDR3 contains 15 residues. The V gene's germline CDR1 is DFQATT and CDR2 SNEGSKA (reference sequence). This rearrangement joins TRBV20-1 to TRBJ2-5, with TRBD2 identical over 12 bases. Sequencing was done on a sample of blood. The clonotype was recovered from a woman younger than 30 with Graves' hyperthyroidism that later progressed to Graves' ophthalmopathy. This CDR3 reads CSARKTSGGQETQYF. CDR3 nucleotides: TGCAGTGCTAGAAAGACTAGCGGGGGACAAGAGACCCAGTACTTC.